A selection of T cell receptor beta chains follows, all from one sample in a study of human T cells and chemical hapten exposure. Using its own MiXCR run on the RACE reads, TCRdb lists one record per CDR3 protein. This sample has a few hundred thousand distinct CDR3 sequences; 7% to 10% occur once, and the top ten carry around 2.5%. Here the sequenced sample was whole blood, taken in connection with sensitization to the hapten diphenylcyclopropenone (DPC). Receptors were obtained from a woman aged 40 to 50 with alopecia areata. Some clones in this sample may be carry-over from other donors' samples. Each CDR3 is given with its conserved first and last residue. The D gene is left open where the match is weak. Part of the rows lack a size; the others show once, few, many or a class for expanded clones.

length | J | V | size | D | CDR3 | DNA
13 | TRBJ2-7 | TRBV28 | - | - | CASSPRVRYEQYF | TGTGCCAGCAGTCCCAGGGTCCGTTACGAGCAGTACTTC
13 | TRBJ2-3 | TRBV6-6 | - | TRBD2 | CAILNGGADTQYF | TGTGCCATACTGAACGGGGGGGCAGATACGCAGTATTTT
11 | TRBJ2-7 | TRBV20-1 | few | - | CSARITHEQYF | TGCAGTGCTAGGATTACCCACGAGCAGTACTTC
18 | TRBJ1-4 | TRBV6-6 | - | TRBD1 | CASSYGTGVSATNEKLFF | TGTGCCAGCAGTTATGGGACAGGGGTCAGCGCAACTAATGAAAAACTGTTTTTT
15 | TRBJ2-1 | TRBV14 | - | - | CASSTLGVRRSEQFF | TGTGCCAGCAGCACCCTGGGCGTTCGGAGGAGTGAGCAGTTCTTC
13 | TRBJ2-7 | TRBV4-3 | many | TRBD1 | CASSQVTGVEQYF | TGCGCCAGCAGCCAAGTTACAGGGGTCGAGCAGTACTTC
19 | TRBJ2-6 | TRBV27 | few | TRBD1 | CASSLKSTGSLAGANVLTF | TGTGCCAGCAGTTTAAAGTCGACAGGGTCCCTAGCTGGGGCCAACGTCCTGACTTTC
15 | TRBJ2-3 | TRBV7-2 | few | - | CASSLDVASTDTQYF | TGTGCCAGCAGCTTAGACGTAGCTAGCACAGATACGCAGTATTTT
14 | TRBJ1-5 | TRBV3-1 | few | - | CASSQSRGNQPQHF | TGTGCCAGCAGCCAATCGAGAGGGAATCAGCCCCAGCATTTT
17 | TRBJ2-1 | TRBV14 | - | - | CASSPGGWASSYNEQFF | TGTGCCAGCAGCCCCGGTGGCTGGGCGAGCTCCTACAATGAGCAGTTCTTC
15 | TRBJ2-3 | TRBV28 | few | - | CASSLSGAPTDTQYF | TGTGCCAGCAGTTTATCCGGGGCCCCTACAGATACGCAGTATTTT
14 | TRBJ1-2 | TRBV7-9 | many | TRBD1 | CASSHDRGNNGYTF | TGTGCCAGCAGCCACGACAGGGGAAATAATGGCTACACCTTC
13 | TRBJ1-1 | TRBV7-3 | - | - | CASAKGMNTEAFF | TGTGCCAGCGCGAAAGGGATGAACACTGAAGCTTTCTTT
15 | TRBJ2-3 | TRBV5-1 | few | TRBD1 | CASSPNRGGTDTQYF | TGCGCCAGCAGCCCAAACAGGGGTGGCACAGATACGCAGTATTTT
15 | TRBJ1-4 | TRBV12-2 | - | - | CASRTEDREEEKLFF | TGTGCAAGTCGCACGGAGGACAGGGAGGAGGAAAAACTGTTTTTT
13 | TRBJ2-3 | TRBV29-1 | many | - | CSVVRVGADTQYF | TGCAGCGTTGTGAGGGTTGGGGCAGATACGCAGTATTTT
14 | TRBJ2-2 | TRBV18 | many | - | CASSPELAAGELFF | TGTGCCAGCTCACCAGAATTGGCGGCCGGGGAGCTGTTTTTT
16 | TRBJ1-1 | TRBV7-8 | - | - | CASSLGRDRRNTEAFF | TGTGCCAGCAGCTTAGGTCGCGACAGGAGAAACACTGAAGCTTTCTTT
16 | TRBJ1-6 | TRBV7-6 | few | - | CASSRWGAGNNSPLHF | TGTGCCAGCAGCCGATGGGGGGCCGGGAATAATTCACCCCTCCACTTT
16 | TRBJ2-1 | TRBV18 | few | - | CASSPGELVNYNEQFF | TGTGCCAGCTCACCAGGGGAGTTGGTGAACTACAATGAGCAGTTCTTC
12 | TRBJ2-3 | TRBV15 | - | - | CATSRALDTQYF | TGTGCCACCAGCAGGGCTCTGGATACGCAGTATTTT
14 | TRBJ2-1 | TRBV21-1 | - | - | CASSKGEVGAEQFF | TGTGCCAGCAGCAAAGGTGAGGTGGGTGCGGAGCAGTTCTTC
12 | TRBJ2-1 | TRBV29-1 | - | TRBD2 | CSVGTSYNEQFF | TGCAGCGTTGGGACTAGTTACAATGAGCAGTTCTTC
14 | TRBJ1-1 | TRBV9 | few | - | CASSVGDGLNEAFF | TGTGCCAGCAGCGTAGGGGACGGCTTGAATGAAGCTTTCTTT
15 | TRBJ1-5 | TRBV2 | few | TRBD1 | CASRTGGVSNQPQHF | TGTGCCAGCAGGACAGGGGGGGTGAGCAATCAGCCCCAGCATTTT
14 | TRBJ2-1 | TRBV29-1 | few | - | CSVEGRDSYNEQFF | TGCAGCGTTGAAGGGCGGGACAGTTACAATGAGCAGTTCTTC
12 | TRBJ2-1 | TRBV7-2 | few | - | CASSAYNNEQFF | TGTGCCAGCAGCGCTTACAACAATGAGCAGTTCTTC
15 | TRBJ2-1 | TRBV7-2 | - | TRBD2 | CASNLGGSVYNEQFF | TGTGCCAGCAACTTGGGCGGGAGCGTCTACAATGAGCAGTTCTTC
14 | TRBJ2-7 | TRBV7-3 | few | - | CASSLTRNSYEQYF | TGTGCCAGCAGCCTAACTAGGAACTCCTACGAGCAGTACTTC
14 | TRBJ2-3 | TRBV29-1 | many | - | CSVTGSSSTDTQYF | TGCAGCGTCACGGGATCATCGAGCACAGATACGCAGTATTTT
14 | TRBJ1-5 | TRBV24-1 | - | - | CATSDPGDGQPQHF | TGTGCCACCAGTGACCCCGGAGACGGGCAGCCCCAGCATTTT
15 | TRBJ2-3 | TRBV7-9 | - | TRBD2 | CASSPGTSKGDTQYF | TGTGCCAGCAGCCCCGGGACTAGCAAAGGAGATACGCAGTATTTT
16 | TRBJ1-3 | TRBV7-2 | - | - | CASSLGDGISGNTIYF | TGTGCCAGCAGCTTAGGAGACGGCATCTCTGGAAACACCATATATTTT
13 | TRBJ1-1 | TRBV28 | - | TRBD1 | CVSSSTTGSEAFF | TGTGTCAGCAGTTCGACGACAGGGTCTGAAGCTTTCTTT
16 | TRBJ2-3 | TRBV5-1 | few | - | CASSLAYGTPTDTQYF | TGCGCCAGCAGCTTGGCCTACGGGACTCCCACAGATACGCAGTATTTT
14 | TRBJ1-2 | TRBV29-1 | - | - | CSVFAVGANYGYTF | TGCAGCGTTTTCGCCGTAGGGGCGAACTATGGCTACACCTTC
14 | TRBJ2-1 | TRBV29-1 | many | TRBD2 | CSVERREGFDEQFF | TGCAGCGTTGAAAGGCGGGAGGGCTTCGATGAGCAGTTCTTC
14 | TRBJ2-3 | TRBV9 | many | - | CASNTGGGTDTQYF | TGTGCCAGCAACACAGGGGGGGGCACAGATACGCAGTATTTT
11 | TRBJ2-1 | TRBV30 | - | - | CAWSRSNEQFF | TGTGCCTGGAGCAGAAGCAATGAGCAGTTCTTC
19 | TRBJ2-3 | TRBV12-3/TRBV12-4 | - | TRBD2 | CASSLRGLAGRSSTDTQYF | TGTGCCAGCAGTTTACGTGGACTAGCGGGGAGATCTAGCACAGATACGCAGTATTTT
15 | TRBJ2-7 | TRBV28 | - | TRBD2 | CASSSGLAGRYEQYF | TGTGCCAGCAGTTCAGGACTAGCGGGAAGGTACGAGCAGTACTTC
13 | TRBJ2-3 | TRBV20-1 | few | - | CSANRPSTDTQYF | TGCAGTGCTAACAGACCGAGCACAGATACGCAGTATTTT
14 | TRBJ2-7 | TRBV5-6 | - | - | CASSRAISRYEQYF | TGTGCCAGCAGCCGCGCAATCAGTAGGTACGAGCAGTACTTC
16 | TRBJ1-1 | TRBV5-1 | few | TRBD1 | CASTNAIQGGNTEAFF | TGCGCCAGCACCAACGCAATCCAGGGGGGGAACACTGAAGCTTTCTTT
15 | TRBJ2-1 | TRBV10-3 | - | TRBD1 | CAISGGQEAYNEQFF | TGTGCCATCAGCGGGGGACAGGAAGCTTACAATGAGCAGTTCTTC
14 | TRBJ1-1 | TRBV7-2 | - | - | CASSLRPDSTEAFF | TGTGCCAGCAGCTTACGTCCAGATTCAACTGAAGCTTTCTTT
11 | TRBJ1-2 | TRBV28 | - | - | CASSVFYGYTF | TGTGCCAGCAGTGTGTTCTATGGCTACACCTTC
15 | TRBJ2-7 | TRBV6-6 | - | TRBD2 | CASSYRAGGVFEQYF | TGTGCCAGCAGTTACCGGGCGGGGGGCGTCTTTGAGCAGTACTTC
16 | TRBJ2-5 | TRBV5-1 | - | TRBD1 | CASSLSGQGIQETQYF | TGCGCCAGCAGCTTGTCGGGACAGGGTATCCAAGAGACCCAGTACTTC
15 | TRBJ2-3 | TRBV12-3/TRBV12-4 | - | TRBD2 | CASKPLGLASDTQYF | TGTGCCAGCAAGCCCCTCGGACTAGCGTCCGATACGCAGTATTTT
14 | TRBJ1-4 | TRBV7-9 | - | - | CASSFGGPREKLFF | TGTGCCAGCAGCTTTGGGGGCCCGAGGGAAAAACTGTTTTTT
13 | TRBJ1-6 | TRBV28 | many | - | CASSNLGNSPLHF | TGTGCCAGCAGTAACTTAGGGAATTCACCCCTCCACTTT
14 | TRBJ2-7 | TRBV29-1 | few | - | CSVEDPGRTYEQYF | TGCAGCGTTGAAGATCCCGGCAGAACCTACGAGCAGTACTTC
19 | TRBJ2-6 | TRBV7-2 | - | TRBD2 | CASSLVRAGGMSGANVLTF | TGTGCCAGCAGCTTAGTGAGGGCGGGAGGGATGTCTGGGGCCAACGTCCTGACTTTC
14 | TRBJ2-7 | TRBV20-1 | - | - | CSAQTPPNSYEQYF | TGCAGTGCCCAAACCCCCCCTAACTCCTACGAGCAGTACTTC